A selection of T cell receptor beta chains follows, all from one sample in a study of blood T cell repertoires in COVID-19. The method was immunoSEQ multiplex PCR; TCRdb's version includes in-frame clones alone and lacks a portion of them. There are approximately 210,000 clones in the sample; roughly 88% occur only once, and over 2% lies in the top ten. Sequencing was carried out using peripheral blood. These receptors originate from a man aged 30 to 39 who had recovered from COVID-19. Each CDR3 is given with its conserved first and last residue. A D gene is named only where the DNA matches it firmly. Only some rows state a clone size, as once, few, many or a class for expanded clones.

CDR3nt: TGCGCCAGCAGCCTTGACAGGGGGCCCTACAATGAGCAGTTCTTC
CDR3aa: CASSLDRGPYNEQFF
abundance: once
d_gene: TRBD1
j_gene: TRBJ2-1
v_gene: TRBV4-3

CDR3nt: TGTGCCAGCAGTACTCGTCAGGGAGGCACTGAAGCTTTCTTT
CDR3aa: CASSTRQGGTEAFF
abundance: NA
d_gene: NA
j_gene: TRBJ1-1
v_gene: TRBV27

CDR3nt: TGTGCCAGTAGTAATGAGGTGGACACTGAAGCTTTCTTT
CDR3aa: CASSNEVDTEAFF
abundance: NA
d_gene: NA
j_gene: TRBJ1-1
v_gene: TRBV19

CDR3nt: TGTGCCAGCAGCTTTGGGACAGGGGGGAACACTGAAGCTTTCTTT
CDR3aa: CASSFGTGGNTEAFF
abundance: once
d_gene: TRBD1
j_gene: TRBJ1-1
v_gene: TRBV5-6

CDR3nt: TGTGCCAGCAGTGAAGCGCTAGGCGTAAACTATGGCTACACCTTC
CDR3aa: CASSEALGVNYGYTF
abundance: NA
d_gene: NA
j_gene: TRBJ1-2
v_gene: TRBV6-1

CDR3nt: TGCGCCAGCTCCTTGCGTCCTAACACCGGGGAGCTGTTTTTT
CDR3aa: CASSLRPNTGELFF
abundance: NA
d_gene: NA
j_gene: TRBJ2-2
v_gene: TRBV10-1

CDR3nt: TGCGCCAGCAGTCCGTCGGGGGGCGAGCAGTACTTC
CDR3aa: CASSPSGGEQYF
abundance: NA
d_gene: TRBD2
j_gene: TRBJ2-7
v_gene: TRBV10-1

CDR3nt: TGCGCCAGCAGCTTGGGGACAGGGGGGGAGCCCCAGCATTTT
CDR3aa: CASSLGTGGEPQHF
abundance: NA
d_gene: TRBD1
j_gene: TRBJ1-5
v_gene: TRBV5-1

CDR3nt: TGTGCCAGCAGTTACCCGGGACACTTCTTCTATGGCTACACCTTC
CDR3aa: CASSYPGHFFYGYTF
abundance: NA
d_gene: NA
j_gene: TRBJ1-2
v_gene: TRBV6-2/TRBV6-3

CDR3nt: TGCGCCAGCAGCAAAGTTCTAGCGGGGGGGTACAATGAGCAGTTCTTC
CDR3aa: CASSKVLAGGYNEQFF
abundance: NA
d_gene: TRBD2
j_gene: TRBJ2-1
v_gene: TRBV4-1

CDR3nt: TGCGCCAGCAGTGCGGACAGCCACGAAAACATTCAGTACTTC
CDR3aa: CASSADSHENIQYF
abundance: NA
d_gene: NA
j_gene: TRBJ2-4
v_gene: TRBV10-2

CDR3nt: TGTGCCAGCAGCTCTAGACAGTCTGGAAACACCATATATTTT
CDR3aa: CASSSRQSGNTIYF
abundance: NA
d_gene: NA
j_gene: TRBJ1-3
v_gene: TRBV5-6

CDR3nt: TGTGCCAGCTCTGACCTCCCAGGGGTCTATGGCTACACCTTC
CDR3aa: CASSDLPGVYGYTF
abundance: NA
d_gene: NA
j_gene: TRBJ1-2
v_gene: TRBV18

CDR3nt: TGTGCCAGCAGCCATAGCCCCCGGGCCACTCGAGGGGGCGAGCAGTACTTC
CDR3aa: CASSHSPRATRGGEQYF
abundance: NA
d_gene: NA
j_gene: TRBJ2-7
v_gene: TRBV5-5

CDR3nt: TGCGCCAGCAGCCCCGGTTGGACTAGCCACGAGACCCAGTACTTC
CDR3aa: CASSPGWTSHETQYF
abundance: few
d_gene: TRBD2
j_gene: TRBJ2-5
v_gene: TRBV4-3

CDR3nt: TGTGCCAGCAGCCCGGGACAGGTGGTGGAAGCTGGAAACACCATATATTTT
CDR3aa: CASSPGQVVEAGNTIYF
abundance: NA
d_gene: TRBD1
j_gene: TRBJ1-3
v_gene: TRBV4-2

CDR3nt: TGTGCCAGCAGTGAAGCGGCCGGCAGGGGAGATACGCAGTATTTT
CDR3aa: CASSEAAGRGDTQYF
abundance: NA
d_gene: NA
j_gene: TRBJ2-3
v_gene: TRBV6-1

CDR3nt: TGTGCCAGCAGTCAGGACAGGGATAGAGCTTTCTTT
CDR3aa: CASSQDRDRAFF
abundance: NA
d_gene: TRBD1
j_gene: TRBJ1-1
v_gene: TRBV27

CDR3nt: TGCAGTGCTAGTTGGATAAGGGGCGGGAAGGTCTACAATGAGCAGTTCTTC
CDR3aa: CSASWIRGGKVYNEQFF
abundance: NA
d_gene: NA
j_gene: TRBJ2-1
v_gene: TRBV20-1